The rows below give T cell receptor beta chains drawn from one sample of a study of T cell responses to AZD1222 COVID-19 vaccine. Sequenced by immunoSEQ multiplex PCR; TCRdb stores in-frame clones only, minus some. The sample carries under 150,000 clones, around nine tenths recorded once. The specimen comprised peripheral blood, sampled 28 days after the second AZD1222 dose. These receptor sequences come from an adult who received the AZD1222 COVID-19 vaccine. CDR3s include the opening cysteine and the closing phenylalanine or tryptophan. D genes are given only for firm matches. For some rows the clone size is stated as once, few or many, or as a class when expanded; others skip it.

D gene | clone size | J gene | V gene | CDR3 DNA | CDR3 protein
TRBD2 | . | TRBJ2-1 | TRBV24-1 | TGTGCCACCAGTGGGAGCCGACTTAGCGGGAGGGCCATTTATGAGCAGTTCTTC | CATSGSRLSGRAIYEQFF
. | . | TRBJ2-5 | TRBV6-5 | TGTGCCAGCAGGGCCGGACTTTATGGGGCCCAGTACTTC | CASRAGLYGAQYF
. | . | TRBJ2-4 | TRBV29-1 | TGCAGCGTTGACGAACTACCGATAGCCAAAAACATTCAGTACTTC | CSVDELPIAKNIQYF
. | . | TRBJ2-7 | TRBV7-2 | TGTGCCAGCAGCTTAGGACAGTACTACTACGAGCAGTACTTC | CASSLGQYYYEQYF
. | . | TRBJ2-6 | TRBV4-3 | TGCGCCAGCAGCCAAGACGGTACGAGCGGGGGGGCCAACGTCCTGACTTTC | CASSQDGTSGGANVLTF
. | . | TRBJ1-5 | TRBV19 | TGTGCCAGTAGTATAGGCCAGGGAGGTCAGCCCCAGCATTTT | CASSIGQGGQPQHF
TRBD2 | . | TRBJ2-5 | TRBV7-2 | TGTGCCAGCAGCTACAGACCCTTTAGCGGGGGGGCCCGGGAGACCCAGTACTTC | CASSYRPFSGGARETQYF
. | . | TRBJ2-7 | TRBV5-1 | TGCGCCAGCAGCTTGGGGCTTATGCCCTACGAGCAGTACTTC | CASSLGLMPYEQYF
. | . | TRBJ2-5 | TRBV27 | TGTGCCAGCAGTTCCCTCGGGGGCGGGTTGGTAGAGACCCAGTACTTC | CASSSLGGGLVETQYF
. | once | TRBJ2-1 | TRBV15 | TGTGCCACCAGCAGAGCAGCGCGACCTCCCTACAATGAGCAGTTCTTC | CATSRAARPPYNEQFF
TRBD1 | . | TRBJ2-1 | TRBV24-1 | TGTGCCACCAGTGATTTCGAGCAGGGGGCTAGGAATGAGCAGTTCTTC | CATSDFEQGARNEQFF
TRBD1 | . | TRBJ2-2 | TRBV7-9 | TGTGCCAGCAGCTTCCTCCGGGACAGGAACACCGGGGAGCTGTTTTTT | CASSFLRDRNTGELFF
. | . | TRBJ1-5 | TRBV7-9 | TGTGCCAGCAGCTCTCAACAGGGCAATCAGCCCCAGCATTTT | CASSSQQGNQPQHF
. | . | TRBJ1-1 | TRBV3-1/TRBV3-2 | TGTGCCAGCAGCCTTAGACAATGGGGGACTGAAGCTTTCTTT | CASSLRQWGTEAFF
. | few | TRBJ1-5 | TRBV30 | TGTGCCTGGAGCCAAAGAACAGATCAGCCCCAGCATTTT | CAWSQRTDQPQHF
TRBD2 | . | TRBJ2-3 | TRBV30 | TGTGCCTGGAATAGCGGGGGGGCCGGGGATACGCAGTATTTT | CAWNSGGAGDTQYF
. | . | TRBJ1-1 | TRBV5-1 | TGCGCCAGCAGCTTGGTTGCTTCGGTTTCTTCCCTTGAAGCTTTCTTT | CASSLVASVSSLEAFF
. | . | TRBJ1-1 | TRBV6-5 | TGTGCCAGCAGTTACTGGCCCCCCGGGGATACTGAAGCTTTCTTT | CASSYWPPGDTEAFF
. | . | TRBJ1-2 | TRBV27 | TGTGCCAGCAGTTTTGGCGGAATTGATGGCTACACCTTC | CASSFGGIDGYTF
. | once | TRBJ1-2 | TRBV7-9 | TGTGCCAGCAGCTTAGCGGACGGGAACTATGGCTACACCTTC | CASSLADGNYGYTF
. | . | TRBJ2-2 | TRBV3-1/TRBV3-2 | TGTGCCAGCAGCCAGGGGGGAACGGGCGGCGGGGAGCTGTTTTTT | CASSQGGTGGGELFF
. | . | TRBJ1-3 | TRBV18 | TGTGCCAGCTCACCCTTCCCGCGGGACGGTGGAAACACCATATATTTT | CASSPFPRDGGNTIYF
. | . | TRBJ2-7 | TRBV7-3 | TGTGCCAGCAGCCCCATCGGGGGCACTTCCTACGAGCAGTACTTC | CASSPIGGTSYEQYF
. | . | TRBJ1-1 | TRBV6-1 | TGTGCCAGCAGTGAAATGGTTTCGAACACTGAAGCTTTCTTT | CASSEMVSNTEAFF
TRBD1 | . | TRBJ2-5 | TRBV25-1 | TGTGCCAGCAGTGTACAGGGGGGAGAGACCCAGTACTTC | CASSVQGGETQYF
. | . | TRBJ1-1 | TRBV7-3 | TGTGCCAGCAGCCCAGGGCAGGGGATAACTTTCTTT | CASSPGQGITFF
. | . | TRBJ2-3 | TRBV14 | TGTGCCAGCAGCCAAGTCCGGTATAGCACAGATACGCAGTATTTT | CASSQVRYSTDTQYF
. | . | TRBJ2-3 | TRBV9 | TGTGCCAGCAGCTCACGATCCGGGACCGTAAGCACAGATACGCAGTATTTT | CASSSRSGTVSTDTQYF
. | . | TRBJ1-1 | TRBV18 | TGTGCCAGCTCACCACCGCCAGAGGTGAACACTGAAGCTTTCTTT | CASSPPPEVNTEAFF
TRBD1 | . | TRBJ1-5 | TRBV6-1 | TGTGCCAGCAGTGAAGAAACAGGGGGGGCTCAGCCCCAGCATTTT | CASSEETGGAQPQHF
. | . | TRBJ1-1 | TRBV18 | TGTGCCAGCTCACCTCGGACCCAAGCCACTGAAGCTTTCTTT | CASSPRTQATEAFF
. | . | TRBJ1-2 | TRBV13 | TGTGCCAGCAGCGCTGACCTCAAGGGGCTGAGCTACACCTTC | CASSADLKGLSYTF
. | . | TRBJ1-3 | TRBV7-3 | TGTGCCAGCAGCTCCCACGGGGGCACCATATATTTT | CASSSHGGTIYF
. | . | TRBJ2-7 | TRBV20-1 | TGCAGTGCTAGAGCTGGTTACGAGCAGTACTTC | CSARAGYEQYF
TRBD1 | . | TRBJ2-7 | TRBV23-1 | TGCGCCAGCAGACGGGACAGCTACTACGAGCAGTACTTC | CASRRDSYYEQYF
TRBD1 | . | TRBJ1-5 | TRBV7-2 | TGTGCCAGCAGCAGGGGACAGGGATCCCAGCCCCAGCATTTT | CASSRGQGSQPQHF
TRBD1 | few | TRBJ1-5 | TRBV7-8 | TGTGCCAGCAGCTTAGGACAGGGGAATCAGCCCCAGCATTTT | CASSLGQGNQPQHF
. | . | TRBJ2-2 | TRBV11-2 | TGTGCCAGCAGCTCACAGGGTCCAGGGGCCGGGGAGCTGTTTTTT | CASSSQGPGAGELFF
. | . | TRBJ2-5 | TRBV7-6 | TGTGCCAGCAGCCCTCAAGGCGAGACCCAGTACTTC | CASSPQGETQYF
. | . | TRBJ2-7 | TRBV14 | TGTGCCAGCAGCCAAGCTGGACACAGGGATCGCGAGCAGTACTTC | CASSQAGHRDREQYF
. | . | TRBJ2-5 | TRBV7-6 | TGTGCCAGCTGGGCCTCAGGGGGGGGCCTAGGGGAGACCCAGTACTTC | CASWASGGGLGETQYF
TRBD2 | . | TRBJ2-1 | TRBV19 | TGTGCCAGTAGTCTAACTAGCGGGGTCTACAATGAGCAGTTCTTC | CASSLTSGVYNEQFF
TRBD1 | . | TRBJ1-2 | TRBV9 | TGTGCCAGCAGCGTAGTGGGACAGGGCGCTGGCTACACCTTC | CASSVVGQGAGYTF
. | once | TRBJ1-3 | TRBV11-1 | TGTGCCAGCAGCGCCTACCGGGTAGCTGGAAACACCATATATTTT | CASSAYRVAGNTIYF
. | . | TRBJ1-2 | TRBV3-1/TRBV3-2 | TGTGCCAGCAGCCAAGGTTGGCAGGCCAACTATGGCTACACCTTC | CASSQGWQANYGYTF